Given below is one T cell receptor (beta chain) in context. The antigen is not known. The record originates from a study of T cell responses to AZD1222 COVID-19 vaccine. Overall study findings and caveats: Spike-specific TCR breadth and depth rose after two AZD1222 doses. Spike was spanned by vaccine-associated CD4 TCRs, with dominance at 160-218 and 743-854.

The germline CDR1 and CDR2 sequences are LNHNV and YYDKDF (reference sequence). This CDR3 spans 12 amino acids. V lost 4 bases, J lost 10 bases, and 13 bases lay in between. Repertoires were generated with immunoSEQ multiplex PCR, while TCRdb's copy carries only in-frame clones and drops some. The sample has roughly 130,000 clones, 88% seen once. The sequence was collected from an adult in good health. This specimen consisted of peripheral blood, obtained on day 0 of MenACWY control vaccination. V usage is TRBV15 and J usage is TRBJ1-2; the D gene is possibly TRBD1 (6 bases). The chain's CDR3 is CATSTTQGPYTF. The CDR3 DNA sequence: TGTGCCACCAGCACTACCCAGGGGCCCTACACCTTC.